Below, one T cell receptor beta chain is given with its context. Per the study methods: Amplification of reference gene primers was used by the study to estimate nucleated cell counts. Produced via immunoSEQ multiplex PCR; TCRdb's table is partial and in-frame only. That table is the source of V, J and clone size, and D and trimming were worked out from the DNA. Of approximately 100,000 clones listed, approximately 85% were seen once; the top ten hold around 6%. CDR3 length: 15 residues. Germline-derived CDR1 and CDR2 are MDHEN and SYDVKM. With V trimmed by 6 bases and J by 8 bases, 13 bases remained unmatched. The data belong to a study of blood T cell repertoires in COVID-19. Study as a whole: Acute and convalescent COVID-19 samples came from the United States, Italy and Spain. The analysed material was cDNA or gDNA that came from T cells, B-cell-depleted T cells, or PBMCs.

This receptor was obtained from an older woman with acute or convalescent COVID-19. The chain is built from TRBV28 and TRBJ2-1; 7 nucleotides align to TRBD1. Material: peripheral blood. CDR3 residues: CASRGSDRLYHEQFF. DNA of the CDR3: TGTGCCAGCAGAGGGTCGGACAGGCTGTATCATGAGCAGTTCTTC.